This TCR beta chain was found in a study of beta chain features in type 1 diabetes. Study-level points and caveats: Any HLA effect on TCRB rearrangement was left unresolved by small sub-analyses. There was a moderate but significant shortening of TCRB CDR3s in all four CD4+ subsets of Type 1 diabetes patients.

CDR1 and CDR2 (germline): SNHLY, FYNNEI. Trimming pared 4 bases from V and 5 bases from J, leaving 15 bases between. This CDR3 region has 15 residues. The isolated RNA, all of it, was reverse transcribed, so expressed TCRB transcripts were what got sequenced. Sequencing was performed with immunoSEQ multiplex PCR; in TCRdb, only in-frame clones are kept and a portion is missing. The sample holds approximately 730,000 clones, around an eighth seen once. Isolation of CD4+ naive, central memory, regulatory and stem cell-like memory cells was achieved by sorting via CD45RO/CCR7/CD25/CD127/CD95/CD27. Sorting produced populations that all topped 95% purity. This clone was observed a handful of times. Antigen unknown.

J is TRBJ1-5 and V is TRBV2, with a tentative D call TRBD1 (5 bases). The source is a man between 18 and 29 years old with type 1 diabetes. The sequenced material came from naive CD4+ T cells from blood. The CDR3 region has the DNA TGTGCCAGCAGTGGCCCAAGAGGGGCCGATCAGCCCCAGCATTTT. Protein product: CASSGPRGADQPQHF.